This TCR beta chain is from a study of T cells expressing NK-cell markers. The CDR3 totals 16 residues. Germline lookup yields CDR1 SEHNR and CDR2 FQNEAQ (reference sequence). TCRdb re-analyzed the 5' RACE reads; it lists each CDR3 protein once, without DNA. Its table lists some 150,000 distinct CDR3 sequences. Study results and caveats: It remained uncertain whether the expanded NKG2C+ T cell clones were specific for HCMV antigens. A range of about 1.0-8% of CD8+ T cells consisted of dominant NKG2C+ clonotypes in 5 or 6 donors.

As for this clonotype: Its antigen is not identified.

The chain links TRBV7-9 to TRBJ1-1; the TRBD1 assignment by TCRdb is unverifiable without DNA. Sequencing was done on a sample of blood T cells: a sorted CD56 or NKG2C T cell subset, CD4+ or CD8+ T cells, or bulk PBMC T cells (not recorded which). This TCR was recovered from a man between 18 and 29 years old in good health. The chain's CDR3 is CASSRPGQGMNTEAFF.